This entry lists 2 T cell receptor beta chains sequenced from one sample in a study of identical twins. Each CDR3 protein gets one entry after TCRdb re-called the 5' RACE reads with MiXCR. The table records about 390,000 distinct CDR3 sequences, 8.5% to 10% of them present only once. The specimen was naive T cells sorted from blood. These receptors all come from a woman aged 45-60 years in good health.

The table lists this clonotype with a few counts. The V and J genes are TRBV3-1 and TRBJ1-1, with D tentatively TRBD1 (6 bases). The germline gives CDR1 LGHDT, CDR2 YNNKEL (reference sequence). V lost 2 bases and J lost 6, with 10 bases in between. CDR3 length: 13 residues. The CDR3 nucleotides are TGTGCCAGCAGCCAAACAGGGAAGGCTGAAGCTTTCTTT. This gives the protein CASSQTGKAEAFF.

A word on this clonotype: A much bigger clone sits one base away, suggesting this may be a read error. The chain employs TRBV4-1 and TRBJ1-1; TRBD1 agrees at 7 bases. V lost 2 bases and J lost 1; bases outside the gene matches: 1. The germline V gene encodes CDR1 MGHRA and CDR2 YSYEKL. The CDR3 is made up of 14 amino acids. CDR3 in DNA: TGCGCCAGCAGCCAATGGACAGGGAACACTGAAGCTTTCTTT. Its protein is CASSQWTGNTEAFF.